These 30 T cell receptor beta chains came from one sample sequenced in a study of OX40 agonist ivuxolimab in advanced cancers. The method was immunoSEQ multiplex PCR; TCRdb's version includes in-frame clones alone and lacks a portion of them. The sample carries under 35,000 clones, about four fifths recorded once. Sample: CD4+ or CD8+ T cells sorted from blood, taken in a trial of the OX40 agonist ivuxolimab. The source is an adult with an advanced solid tumor such as melanoma, head and neck, liver or kidney cancer.

This clone was recorded only once. One end of the junction fails to match germline, which may point to a read error. CDR3 in amino acids: CASSEGQGDQSQHF. The CDR3 DNA reads as TGTGCCAGCAGTGAAGGTCAGGGGGATCAGTCCCAGCATTTT. V gene TRBV2 combines with J gene TRBJ1-5; TRBD1 agrees at 7 bases. From germline, CDR1 is SNHLY and CDR2 FYNNEI. This CDR3 is built from 14 residues.

The chain links TRBV5-6 to TRBJ1-1, with a tentative D call TRBD1 (6 bases). V was trimmed by 3 bases and J by 3 bases, leaving 27 bases between them. Per germline, CDR1 SGHDT and CDR2 YYEEEE. This CDR3 contains 19 residues. The chain's CDR3 is CASSSGTETEETGDTEAFF. DNA of the CDR3: TGTGCCAGCAGCTCCGGAACGGAGACCGAAGAGACAGGAGACACTGAAGCTTTCTTT.

This chain links TRBV27 with TRBJ2-7, with D unresolved. The CDR3 is 13 amino acids. Germline values: CDR1 MNHEY, CDR2 SMNVEV (reference sequence). V lost 3 bases to trimming and J lost 0 bases, with 6 bases between them. CDR3 DNA sequence: TGTGCCAGCAGTTTCCGGAGCTCCTACGAGCAGTACTTC. Its protein is CASSFRSSYEQYF.

The chain combines TRBV4-3 with TRBJ2-5, with 14 bases identical to TRBD2. This CDR3 contains 19 residues. With 2 bases clipped from V and 3 bases from J, the junction kept 11 bases outside the gene matches. Per the germline V gene, CDR1 is LGHNA and CDR2 is YSLEER. CDR3 residues: CASSQQRTSGGQEEETQYF. CDR3 in DNA: TGCGCCAGCAGCCAACAAAGGACTAGCGGGGGGCAGGAGGAAGAGACCCAGTACTTC.

The chain joins TRBV28 to TRBJ2-7; 9 bases match TRBD1. Germline V gene lookup returns CDR1 MDHEN and CDR2 SYDVKM. Trimming removed 1 base from V and 0 bases from J; junction bases left unmatched: 7. The CDR3 is 17 amino acids. DNA of the CDR3: TGTGCCAGCAGTTTATTCGTCCGGGACAGGGTCTCCTACGAGCAGTACTTC. Its translation: CASSLFVRDRVSYEQYF.

V is TRBV23-1 and J is TRBJ2-1; tentative D call: TRBD2 (6 bases). TRBV23-1 is known as an ORF, though its function is uncertain. The CDR3 loop spans 16 amino acids. The V and J ends lost 3 bases and 1 base respectively, with 13 bases between them. CDR3 DNA sequence: TGCGCCAGCAGTCACCCGACGGGGGTGTCCTACAATGAGCAGTTCTTC. Amino acid sequence: CASSHPTGVSYNEQFF.

The chain carries TRBV2 and TRBJ2-3, with D perhaps matching TRBD1 (5 bases). The V gene lost 7 bases and the J gene lost 3 bases, with 14 bases spanning the gap. This CDR3 is 14 amino acids long. Looked up from germline, CDR1 is SNHLY and CDR2 is FYNNEI. The CDR3 bases are TGTGCCAGCATTTCGGGTGGGGCGACAGATACGCAGTATTTT. It encodes CASISGGATDTQYF.

The rearrangement links TRBV7-3 to TRBJ1-2; 10 nucleotides align to TRBD1. The CDR3 is made up of 15 amino acids. The germline CDR1 and CDR2 sequences are SGHTA and FQGTGA. V lost 5 bases, J lost 2 bases, and 5 bases stayed unmatched. CDR3: CASSATGQGNYGYTF. DNA of the CDR3: TGTGCCAGCAGCGCGACGGGACAGGGGAACTATGGCTACACCTTC.

V usage is TRBV10-3 and J usage is TRBJ1-5; D is unclear. The CDR3 spans 13 residues. V lost 4 bases, J lost 2 bases, and 6 bases lay in between. Looked up from germline, CDR1 is ENHRY and CDR2 is SYGVKD. CDR3 amino acids: CAISGVGNQPQHF. In nucleotides, the CDR3 is TGTGCCATCAGTGGGGTTGGCAATCAGCCCCAGCATTTT.

The genes are TRBV19 and TRBJ2-3, with D unclear. V lost 4 bases, J lost 0 bases, and 14 bases lay in between. CDR1 LNHDA and CDR2 SQIVND come from the germline V gene (reference sequence). This CDR3 has 16 amino acids. As DNA, the CDR3 is TGTGCCAGTAGTACCCGACAAAGCACCAGCACAGATACGCAGTATTTT. This encodes CASSTRQSTSTDTQYF.

The rearrangement links TRBV6-5 to TRBJ2-3, with TRBD1 matching 12 bases. Germline assignment: CDR1 MNHEY and CDR2 SVGAGI. V lost 7 bases to trimming and J lost 4 bases; unmatched junction nucleotides: 6. The CDR3 extends over 15 amino acids. CDR3 region: CASTDGTGGADTQYF. CDR3 sequence (DNA): TGTGCCAGCACTGATGGGACAGGGGGCGCAGATACGCAGTATTTT.

The CDR3 sequence is CASSLEGTTSYEQYF. CDR3 nucleotides: TGCGCCAGCAGCTTGGAAGGGACAACCTCCTACGAGCAGTACTTC. The chain combines TRBV5-1 with TRBJ2-7; possible D gene TRBD1, 6 bases. Trimming removed 0 bases from V and 0 bases from J, with 10 bases in between. The CDR3 length is 15 residues. CDR1 and CDR2 from the germline V gene are SGHRS and YFSETQ.

This chain connects TRBV23-1 to TRBJ2-1; 11 nucleotides line up with TRBD2. TRBV23-1 is assigned to the ORF class and has an uncertain function. This CDR3 has 14 residues. Germline trimming cut 11 bases from V and 8 bases from J; bases unmatched to any gene: 11. The CDR3 bases are TGCGCCTGCCGGGGTAGCGGGAGGGCATATGAGCAGTTCTTC. This gives the protein CACRGSGRAYEQFF.

This clone was observed a handful of times. The gene calls are TRBV27 and TRBJ1-5; D not resolved. Germline V gene sequence: CDR1 MNHEY, CDR2 SMNVEV (reference sequence). There are 13 residues in the CDR3. With 6 bases removed from V and 5 bases from J, the gap between germline ends came to 11 bases. The CDR3, as DNA: TGTGCCAGCAGCCCATATCCTGATCAGCCCCAGCATTTT. Residues: CASSPYPDQPQHF.

The chain is built from TRBV13 and TRBJ2-5; D possibly corresponds to TRBD1 (7 bases). V was pared by 2 bases and J by 10 bases, with 17 bases between. The CDR3 runs to 14 residues. The germline V gene encodes CDR1 PRHDT and CDR2 FYEKMQ (reference sequence). CDR3 amino acids: CASSLNLLAGGQYF. CDR3 sequence (DNA): TGTGCCAGCAGCTTAAACTTACTAGCAGGGGGCCAGTACTTC.

The chain links TRBV9 to TRBJ2-1; TRBD1 aligns across 8 bases. The germline gives CDR1 SGDLS, CDR2 YYNGEE. V trimming: 4 bases; J trimming: 7 bases; junction bases outside the gene matches: 13. The CDR3 consists of 16 residues. The CDR3 DNA follows: TGTGCCAGCAGCCCCACCGGCAGGGGGCATGGGAATGAGCAGTTCTTC. It codes for CASSPTGRGHGNEQFF.

This clone was observed a handful of times. The chain links TRBV2 to TRBJ1-1; 9 bases match TRBD1. After removal of 2 bases from V and 1 base from J, the junction contained 5 bases not matched to a gene. The CDR3 consists of 16 residues. The germline V gene has CDR1 SNHLY and CDR2 FYNNEI. This chain's CDR3 is CASSESRTGANTEAFF. The CDR3 DNA sequence: TGTGCCAGCAGTGAATCGAGGACAGGGGCGAACACTGAAGCTTTCTTT.

Relative to its sample, this clone is medium-sized (0.01 to 0.1%). The CDR3 loop is CASSLTRDRRAPLHF. The CDR3 bases are TGTGCCAGCAGTTTAACTCGGGACAGGAGAGCGCCCCTCCACTTT. This chain uses TRBV28 with TRBJ1-6; 8 nucleotides agree with TRBD1. The CDR3 has 15 residues. V was pared by 2 bases and J by 13 bases, with 10 bases of the junction left unmatched. In germline, CDR1 is MDHEN, CDR2 SYDVKM.

The genes are TRBV7-9 and TRBJ1-2, with a weak D call TRBD1 (6 bases). CDR3 length: 15 residues. CDR1 and CDR2 (germline): SEHNR, FQNEAQ (reference sequence). V lost 1 base, J lost 5 bases, and 14 bases lay in between. CDR3 loop: CASSLGAGHMYGYTF. The CDR3 coding sequence is TGTGCCAGCAGCTTAGGGGCGGGACACATGTATGGCTACACCTTC. The entire variable domain, with the rest obtained from reference TRBV7-9 and TRBJ1-2, is as follows: DTGVSQNPRHKITKRGQNVTFRCDPISEHNRLYWYRQTLGQGPEFLTYFQNEAQLEKSRLLSDRFSAERPKGSFSTLEIQRTEQGDSAMYLCASSLGAGHMYGYTFGSGTRLTVV.

This chain uses TRBV6-1 with TRBJ2-7, with D perhaps TRBD2 (6 bases). The CDR3 is 14 amino acids. Germline V gene lookup returns CDR1 MNHNS and CDR2 SASEGT. V lost 1 base and J lost 3, with 10 bases in between. The CDR3 region is CASSEGQGGYEQYF. CDR3 bases: TGTGCCAGCAGTGAAGGGCAGGGAGGCTACGAGCAGTACTTC.

This clone was counted a single time. The rearrangement uses TRBV7-2 and TRBJ2-5; TRBD2 aligns across 8 bases. CDR1 is SGHTA and CDR2 is FQGNSA in the germline V gene. Trimming took 7 bases from V and 2 from J; bases not matched to a gene: 12. This CDR3 region has 16 residues. The CDR3 loop is CASTSRLAHMQETQYF. In DNA, the CDR3 is TGTGCCAGCACGTCTCGACTAGCGCATATGCAAGAGACCCAGTACTTC.

V usage is TRBV27 and J usage is TRBJ1-5; no clear D. The V and J ends lost 0 bases and 0 bases respectively, with 9 bases between them. The CDR3 extends over 16 amino acids. Germline assignment: CDR1 MNHEY and CDR2 SMNVEV (reference sequence). CDR3 protein: CASSLSEEYSNQPQHF. In nucleotides, the CDR3 is TGTGCCAGCAGTTTATCGGAGGAATATAGCAATCAGCCCCAGCATTTT.

The chain carries TRBV10-2 and TRBJ2-7, with D unclear. This CDR3 region has 13 residues. CDR1 is WSHSY, CDR2 SAAADI, per germline. Trimming left V 4 bases short and J 0 bases short, with 7 bases between. CDR3 amino acids: CASSVGDSYEQYF. The CDR3 coding sequence is TGCGCCAGCAGTGTCGGCGACTCCTACGAGCAGTACTTC.

This rearrangement joins TRBV2 to TRBJ2-1; 12 nucleotides align to TRBD2. Germline assignment: CDR1 SNHLY and CDR2 FYNNEI. Trimming took 4 bases from V and 1 from J; bases not matched to a gene: 5. The CDR3 is 17 amino acids. The CDR3 protein is CASSGLAGGLSYNEQFF. The CDR3 DNA follows: TGTGCCAGCAGTGGTCTAGCGGGAGGGCTTTCCTACAATGAGCAGTTCTTC.

The chain carries TRBV28 and TRBJ2-4; possibly TRBD2 for D (5 bases). Between the trimmed V and J ends, which lost 5 bases and 3 bases, there was a span of 17 bases. The CDR3 totals 16 residues. Germline V gene data show CDR1 as MDHEN and CDR2 as SYDVKM. CDR3 residues: CASSLGAEIGKNIQYF. The DNA for the CDR3 is TGTGCCAGCAGTCTTGGAGCGGAGATCGGCAAAAACATTCAGTACTTC.

V gene TRBV30 combines with J gene TRBJ2-7; D might be TRBD1 (5 bases). Per the germline V gene, CDR1 is GTSNPN and CDR2 is SVGIG (reference sequence). CDR3 size: 13 residues. The V gene lost 5 bases and the J gene lost 4 bases, with 15 bases spanning the gap. CDR3: CAWDSFMGYEQYF. The CDR3 region has the DNA TGTGCCTGGGACAGCTTTATGGGGTACGAGCAGTACTTC.

The table lists this clone with a count of one. The J gene is TRBJ2-7, the V gene TRBV28; D gene ambiguous. Germline lookup yields CDR1 MDHEN and CDR2 SYDVKM. This CDR3 has 11 residues. Trimming took 3 bases from V and 3 from J, leaving 3 bases between them. CDR3 sequence reads: CASSFYYEQYF. The CDR3 DNA follows: TGTGCCAGCAGTTTTTACTACGAGCAGTACTTC.

The chain carries TRBV4-1 and TRBJ1-5; no clear D. Looked up from germline, CDR1 is MGHRA and CDR2 is YSYEKL. The CDR3 length is 12 residues. V lost 3 bases and J 2 bases, leaving 2 bases between the germline ends. This CDR3 reads CASSQGNQPQHF. CDR3 sequence (DNA): TGCGCCAGCAGCCAGGGCAATCAGCCCCAGCATTTT.

The CDR3 nucleotides read TGTGCCAGCAGCTCCGGGACAGGGCAAAATTCACCCCTCCACTTT. The encoded protein is CASSSGTGQNSPLHF. The chain uses TRBV9 and TRBJ1-6; TRBD1 agrees at 9 bases. Germline V gene data show CDR1 as SGDLS and CDR2 as YYNGEE. The CDR3 loop spans 15 amino acids. Trimming took 4 bases from V and 7 from J; bases not matched to a gene: 6.

V is TRBV15 and J is TRBJ2-5; D is perhaps TRBD2 (6 bases). The CDR3 totals 14 residues. V was trimmed by 4 bases and J by 3 bases, leaving 12 bases between them. The germline V gene has CDR1 LNHNV and CDR2 YYDKDF (reference sequence). CDR3 in amino acids: CATSTRLEEETQYF. The CDR3 DNA reads TGTGCCACCAGCACCAGACTAGAAGAAGAGACCCAGTACTTC.